The 14 T cell receptor beta chains below were found in one sample sequenced in a study of blood T cells in healthy people across ages (dated by TCRdb to between 2015 and 2016). Library construction relied on 5' RACE. This sample was sequenced with an Illumina HiSeq 2500. A second PCR of about 6 to 11 cycles was run with a J-beta primer mix and a sample-barcoded 5' primer. TCRdb trimmed the raw reads at Q25, called clones with MiXCR and kept productive beta chains. Rows with one shared CDR3 protein collapse into an entry with the most common genes and DNA. The sample table lists 1.5 million to 2 million distinct CDR3 sequences, about 30% of them with a count of one. The ten largest make up about 8% of the sample. The sequencing sample was made of blood. The source is a woman in her twenties or thirties in good health.

The chain couples TRBV27 to TRBJ2-7, with 7 bases matching TRBD1. The CDR3 totals 15 residues. V lost 3 bases and J lost 1; bases outside the gene matches: 6. Germline V gene sequence: CDR1 MNHEY, CDR2 SMNVEV (reference sequence). The CDR3 spells CASSFAGTASYEQYF. CDR3 coding DNA: TGTGCCAGCAGTTTCGCCGGGACAGCGTCCTACGAGCAGTACTTC.

V gene TRBV5-1 combines with J gene TRBJ1-1; 10 bases line up with TRBD1. Germline CDR1 reads SGHRS; CDR2 reads YFSETQ. This CDR3 is 15 amino acids long. Germline trimming cut 7 bases from V and 1 base from J; bases unmatched to any gene: 7. CDR3: CASGVWTGGNTEAFF. The CDR3 DNA sequence: TGCGCCAGCGGGGTTTGGACAGGGGGGAACACTGAAGCTTTCTTT.

This clonotype was counted at least ten times. The chain combines TRBV6-5 with TRBJ2-5, with TRBD2 matching over 7 bases. The length of the CDR3 is 15 residues. J gave up 3 bases and V 6 bases, and 10 bases lay outside the gene matches. Germline lookup yields CDR1 MNHEY and CDR2 SVGAGI. CDR3 region: CASRSAGLAEETQYF. Written as DNA, the CDR3 is TGTGCCAGCAGGAGCGCTGGGCTAGCGGAAGAGACCCAGTACTTC.

The rearrangement uses TRBV7-9 and TRBJ2-1; TRBD2 matches at 9 bases. Germline V CDR1 and CDR2: SEHNR, FQNEAQ (reference sequence). The V and J ends lost 4 bases and 7 bases, in that order; junction bases with no gene match: 17. The CDR3 loop spans 18 amino acids. For the CDR3, the DNA is TGTGCCAGCAGCTCCCCGCCGGGACTAGCAGGGGGGGGGAATGAGCAGTTCTTC. This gives the protein CASSSPPGLAGGGNEQFF.

The chain has TRBV10-3 and TRBJ2-3, with TRBD2 matching 14 bases. CDR3 length: 15 amino acids. J gave up 4 bases and V 6 bases, and 3 bases lay outside the gene matches. Per the germline V gene, CDR1 is ENHRY and CDR2 is SYGVKD. CDR3 sequence reads: CAISGTSGGADTQYF. CDR3 in DNA: TGTGCCATCAGCGGGACTAGCGGGGGAGCAGATACGCAGTATTTT.

Note on this clonotype: The CDR3 does not close with the conserved phenylalanine or tryptophan, likely indicating a read error. The chain has TRBV4-1 and TRBJ1-3, with D possibly matching TRBD1 (5 bases). V lost 3 bases and J lost 0, with 9 bases in between. CDR1 and CDR2 from the germline V gene are MGHRA and YSYEKL. The CDR3 is 15 amino acids. CDR3 loop: CASSQGVLSGNTIYC. CDR3 bases: TGCGCCAGCAGCCAGGGGGTTCTCTCTGGAAACACCATATATTGT.

This CDR3 reads CASNSLGVTSGTQETQYF. The CDR3 DNA reads as TGTGCCAGCAACAGCCTGGGGGTTACTAGCGGGACCCAAGAGACCCAGTACTTC. The chain uses TRBV21-1 and TRBJ2-5; the table's D call, TRBD2, was not checked against the DNA. TRBV21-1 is annotated as a pseudogene. The CDR3 has 18 residues.

The rearrangement links TRBV7-2 to TRBJ2-1, with TRBD1 matching 9 bases. The V and J ends lost 0 bases and 9 bases, in that order; junction bases with no gene match: 12. Germline CDR1 and CDR2: SGHTA and FQGNSA. This CDR3 region has 17 residues. CDR3 sequence: CASSLALGTGKGGEQFF. DNA for the CDR3: TGTGCCAGCAGCTTAGCGCTGGGGACAGGGAAAGGTGGTGAGCAGTTCTTC.

The V call is TRBV19, the J call TRBJ1-6; D is uncertain. CDR3 size: 16 residues. CDR1 is LNHDA, CDR2 SQIVND, per germline (reference sequence). Trimming took off 4 bases at V and 7 bases at J, with 17 bases between the two ends. The CDR3 sequence is CASSRAKPDSNSPLHF. The CDR3 nucleotides read TGTGCCAGTAGTAGGGCGAAGCCGGACTCCAATTCACCCCTCCACTTT.

This clonotype has more than one count but fewer than ten. V is TRBV2 and J is TRBJ2-7; TRBD2 matches at 7 bases. With V trimmed by 8 bases and J by 6 bases, 16 bases remained unmatched. Germline CDR1 SNHLY, CDR2 FYNNEI. The CDR3 contains 15 residues. The CDR3 DNA is TGTGCCAGCTCGTCTGGTCTAGCGGTAGCCTGCGAGCAGTACTTC. Its protein product is CASSSGLAVACEQYF.

J is TRBJ1-2 and V is TRBV7-9; D remains ambiguous. CDR1 is SEHNR and CDR2 is FQNEAQ in the germline V gene (reference sequence). The CDR3 has 13 amino acids. Deletions cut 2 bases from V and 4 bases from J, with 8 bases between. CDR3 in DNA: TGTGCCAGCAGCTTAACAGAATCCTATGGCTACACCTTC. It codes for CASSLTESYGYTF.

Concerning this clonotype itself: Compared with germline, one end of the junction differs, possibly owing to a read error. V gene TRBV5-6 combines with J gene TRBJ1-3; D gene uncertain. CDR1 and CDR2 (germline): SGHDT, YYEEEE. The CDR3 spans 12 residues. DNA for the CDR3: TGTGCCAGCAGCTTGGGAGGAAACGCCATATATTTT. Encoded protein: CASSLGGNAIYF.

This clonotype was seen a few times. The rearrangement links TRBV20-1 to TRBJ2-5; D might be TRBD1 (5 bases). This CDR3 is built from 13 residues. V dropped 3 bases and J dropped 4 bases, with 12 bases sitting between them. Germline values: CDR1 DFQATT, CDR2 SNEGSKA (reference sequence). CDR3 amino acids: CSARTAGSETQYF. The CDR3 DNA follows: TGCAGTGCTAGGACAGCCGGTTCAGAGACCCAGTACTTC.

This clonotype was detected ten times or more. The V and J genes are TRBV20-1 and TRBJ2-1, with 12 bases lining up with TRBD2. Germline trimming cut 1 base from V and 6 bases from J; bases unmatched to any gene: 7. CDR1 is DFQATT and CDR2 is SNEGSKA in the germline V gene (reference sequence). CDR3 length equals 16 residues. The CDR3 DNA is TGCAGTGCTAGAGTGGCTAGCGGGAGGGGCGGCAATGAGCAGTTCTTC. Protein: CSARVASGRGGNEQFF.